What follows are 31 T cell receptor beta chains derived from one specimen sequenced in a study of healthy donors' naive CD4 and CD8 T cells. Each TCR library used 500 ng of total RNA and a linear amplification protocol. TCRdb re-called the reads through MiXCR, storing one row per CDR3 protein. The table has 150,000 to 200,000 distinct CDR3 sequences, 65% to 80% seen once. The sequenced sample consisted of naive CD4+ and CD8+ T cells sorted from blood, pooled from several donors. The receptors derive from a pool of human donors in good health; the sample pools cells from several healthy donors.

V is TRBV11-1 and J is TRBJ2-1, with 7 bases identical to TRBD1. Trimming cost V 5 bases and J 0 bases; bases outside gene matches: 4. The CDR3 consists of 15 residues. Germline CDR1 reads SGHAT; CDR2 reads FQDESV (reference sequence). The CDR3 sequence is CASSTGTVSYNEQFF. CDR3 nucleotide sequence: TGTGCCAGCAGCACCGGGACAGTCTCCTACAATGAGCAGTTCTTC.

The chain recombines TRBV27 with TRBJ2-1, with D unresolved. V shed 6 bases and J shed 10 bases, with 16 bases lying between them. Per the germline V gene, CDR1 is MNHEY and CDR2 is SMNVEV (reference sequence). The CDR3 contains 13 residues. CDR3 bases: TGTGCCAGCAGCCACCCAAGGAATTGGGAGCAGTTCTTC. Translating it yields CASSHPRNWEQFF.

The chain links TRBV19 to TRBJ1-1; D is unclear. Trimming took off 5 bases at V and 6 bases at J, with 13 bases between the two ends. Per the germline V gene, CDR1 is LNHDA and CDR2 is SQIVND (reference sequence). This CDR3 has 13 amino acids. The CDR3 DNA reads as TGTGCCAGTAGTCAAACCAAGGGAGCTGAAGCTTTCTTT. Protein product: CASSQTKGAEAFF.

The V call is TRBV6-5, the J call TRBJ2-7; D may be TRBD1 or TRBD2 (6 bases each). Germline V gives CDR1 MNHEY, CDR2 SVGAGI. Deletions cut 5 bases from V and 0 bases from J, with 14 bases between. The CDR3 covers 15 residues. DNA for the CDR3: TGTGCCAGCAGTCCTTATGGGGGGCCCTCCTACGAGCAGTACTTC. It yields the protein CASSPYGGPSYEQYF.

This sequence joins TRBV19 and TRBJ1-1; TRBD1 might be the D (6 bases). This CDR3 is built from 14 residues. Germline loops: CDR1 LNHDA, CDR2 SQIVND (reference sequence). V was clipped by 7 bases and J by 5 bases, with 17 bases between them. Here the CDR3 reads CASTPDRATTEAFF. CDR3 nucleotide sequence: TGTGCCAGTACTCCGGACAGAGCTACGACTGAAGCTTTCTTT.

This clonotype has just a few counts. The chain employs TRBV29-1 and TRBJ2-7; D remains ambiguous. The germline V gene encodes CDR1 SQVTM and CDR2 ANQGSEA. The V and J ends lost 0 bases and 3 bases respectively, with 9 bases between them. This CDR3 contains 13 residues. This chain's CDR3 is CSVEDPRSYEQYF. As DNA, the CDR3 is TGCAGCGTTGAAGATCCTAGGAGCTACGAGCAGTACTTC.

V is TRBV27 and J is TRBJ2-7, with TRBD2 matching over 10 bases. The V and J ends lost 6 bases and 1 base, in that order; junction bases with no gene match: 9. This CDR3 is built from 16 residues. Germline loops: CDR1 MNHEY, CDR2 SMNVEV (reference sequence). The CDR3 DNA follows: TGTGCCAGCAGCCGCGACGGACTAGCGGTTTCCTACGAGCAGTACTTC. This encodes CASSRDGLAVSYEQYF.

The CDR3 loop is CASSFSDSLEAFF. The CDR3 nucleotides are TGTGCCAGCAGTTTCTCGGACAGTTTGGAAGCTTTCTTT. V usage is TRBV27 and J usage is TRBJ1-1, with D possibly being TRBD1 (6 bases). This CDR3 has 13 amino acids. Trimming removed 3 bases at V and 8 bases at J, with 13 bases between. In germline, CDR1 is MNHEY, CDR2 SMNVEV (reference sequence).

This clonotype showed up just a few times. The rearrangement links TRBV5-6 to TRBJ2-7; the match to TRBD1 covers 10 bases. Germline V CDR1 and CDR2: SGHDT, YYEEEE. The CDR3 sequence is 16 residues long. Unmatched junction bases numbered 8, after V lost 3 bases and J lost 2 bases. The CDR3 region is CASSSYQDRGTYEQYF. CDR3 DNA sequence: TGTGCCAGCAGCTCATATCAGGACAGGGGGACCTACGAGCAGTACTTC.

This clonotype was seen once. DNA for the CDR3: TGCAGCGTTGTGGACAGGTCCTATGGCTACACCTTC. Its protein is CSVVDRSYGYTF. The chain couples TRBV29-1 to TRBJ1-2; TRBD1 agrees at 7 bases. The junction had 3 bases not matched to a gene; V was cut back by 4 bases and J by 4 bases. The CDR3 consists of 12 residues. Germline loops: CDR1 SQVTM, CDR2 ANQGSEA.

The chain carries TRBV27 and TRBJ2-7; 14 positions agree with TRBD2. CDR3 size: 15 residues. Germline V gene data show CDR1 as MNHEY and CDR2 as SMNVEV (reference sequence). V lost 5 bases, J lost 6 bases, and 6 bases stayed unmatched. The CDR3 reads CASSPGTSGSLEQYF. In nucleotides, the CDR3 is TGTGCCAGCAGTCCCGGGACTAGCGGGAGTCTCGAGCAGTACTTC.

CDR3 nucleotides: TGTGCCAGCAGCTTAGATGGTGGGTCTTACGAGCAGTACTTC. The encoded protein is CASSLDGGSYEQYF. The chain couples TRBV11-2 to TRBJ2-7; no firm D call. V gave up 0 bases and J gave up 4 bases, with 10 bases separating them. CDR3 length: 14 amino acids. CDR1 SGHAT and CDR2 FQNNGV come from the germline V gene. Variable domain in full (rest from reference TRBV11-2 and TRBJ2-7): EAGVAQSPRYKIIEKRQSVAFWCNPISGHATLYWYQQILGQGPKLLIQFQNNGVVDDSQLPKDRFSAERLKGVDSTLKIQPAKLEDSAVYLCASSLDGGSYEQYFGPGTRLTVT.

This rearrangement joins TRBV12-3 or TRBV12-4 to TRBJ1-4; TRBD1 agrees at 8 bases. V lost 1 base, J lost 5 bases, and 3 bases stayed unmatched. The CDR3 consists of 15 residues. CDR3 nucleotides: TGTGCCAGCAGTTTAGGACAGGGGAGAAATGAAAAACTGTTTTTT. Translation: CASSLGQGRNEKLFF.

The chain couples TRBV12-3 or TRBV12-4 to TRBJ2-5; the match to TRBD2 covers 9 bases. There are 17 residues in the CDR3. J gave up 4 bases and V 6 bases, and 15 bases lay outside the gene matches. The CDR3 here is CASRRAPGAGGGETQYF. CDR3 DNA sequence: TGTGCCAGCAGACGGGCCCCCGGAGCGGGAGGAGGAGAGACCCAGTACTTC.

The V call is TRBV11-2, the J call TRBJ2-1; maybe TRBD1 (5 bases). This CDR3 region has 16 residues. The germline V gene encodes CDR1 SGHAT and CDR2 FQNNGV. The germline V and J ends were trimmed by 7 bases and 6 bases, with 22 bases remaining between them. CDR3 in DNA: TGTGCCAGCAACGAGGTGGGGCGTCTGAAATTCAATGAGCAGTTCTTC. Translating it yields CASNEVGRLKFNEQFF.

The rearrangement joins TRBV19 to TRBJ2-7, with 8 bases lining up with TRBD1. CDR1 and CDR2 from the germline V gene are LNHDA and SQIVND (reference sequence). The CDR3 consists of 15 residues. V was pared by 9 bases and J by 2 bases, with 12 bases of the junction left unmatched. The CDR3 sequence: CASHPTGQGAYEQYF. The CDR3 DNA is TGTGCCAGCCACCCGACAGGACAGGGCGCCTACGAGCAGTACTTC.

This sequence joins TRBV11-1 and TRBJ2-7, with a possible D match to TRBD1 (6 bases). Trimming left V 5 bases short and J 2 bases short, with 13 bases between. From germline, CDR1 is SGHAT and CDR2 FQDESV (reference sequence). This CDR3 contains 14 residues. The CDR3 DNA sequence: TGTGCCAGCAGCGGATCGGGACAAGCCTACGAGCAGTACTTC. It yields the protein CASSGSGQAYEQYF.

This clonotype was found a few times. This chain connects TRBV11-2 to TRBJ2-7; D is perhaps TRBD1 (6 bases). With 6 bases removed from V and 2 bases from J, the gap between germline ends came to 8 bases. This CDR3 comprises 12 residues. Germline V gene data show CDR1 as SGHAT and CDR2 as FQNNGV. In DNA form, the CDR3 reads TGTGCCAGCAGGACAGGTGCCTACGAGCAGTACTTC. This translates into CASRTGAYEQYF.

This clonotype turned up a few times. The chain joins TRBV6-5 to TRBJ2-7; D might be TRBD1 or TRBD2, each matching 5 bases. The CDR3 runs 16 residues. Trimming removed 0 bases from V and 1 base from J, with 13 bases in between. CDR1 and CDR2 from the germline V gene are MNHEY and SVGAGI. CDR3 region: CASSYSKGRRSYEQYF. The DNA of the CDR3 is TGTGCCAGCAGTTACTCGAAGGGACGCCGTTCCTACGAGCAGTACTTC.

This clonotype has more than one count but fewer than ten. An end of the junction differs from the germline gene, which may be a read error. CDR3 region: CASRDPVDDTPYF. The CDR3 bases are TGTGCCAGCAGGGACCCCGTAGATGACACGCCGTATTTT. The chain recombines TRBV27 with TRBJ2-3; D is ambiguous. The CDR3 length is 13 residues. Germline V gives CDR1 MNHEY, CDR2 SMNVEV (reference sequence).

The chain couples TRBV19 to TRBJ2-7, with 9 bases fitting TRBD1. The V gene end was trimmed by 2 bases and the J gene end by 4 bases; junction bases not matched to a gene: 12. The germline CDR1 and CDR2 sequences are LNHDA and SQIVND (reference sequence). The CDR3 loop spans 17 amino acids. The chain's CDR3 is CASSIMMGQGSSYEQYF. As DNA, the CDR3 is TGTGCCAGTAGTATAATGATGGGACAGGGATCTTCGTACGAGCAGTACTTC.

This clonotype came up once. The chain links TRBV6-2 or TRBV6-3 to TRBJ1-6; TRBD1 agrees at 7 bases. V gave up 7 bases and J gave up 5 bases; unmatched junction bases: 8. This CDR3 has 15 residues. In germline, CDR1 is MNHEY, CDR2 SVGEGT. CDR3 bases: TGTGCCAGCACCGAGGGACAGATTCATAATTCACCCCTCCACTTT. Amino acid sequence: CASTEGQIHNSPLHF.

The chain links TRBV6-5 to TRBJ2-5, with no clear D. There are 14 residues in the CDR3. Germline lookup yields CDR1 MNHEY and CDR2 SVGAGI. With 0 bases removed from V and 4 bases from J, the gap between germline ends came to 9 bases. CDR3 loop: CASSYSRVAETQYF. As DNA, the CDR3 is TGTGCCAGCAGTTACTCCCGGGTGGCAGAGACCCAGTACTTC.

The CDR3 is CASSIDVEETQYF. The CDR3 DNA sequence: TGTGCCAGTAGTATAGATGTAGAGGAGACCCAGTACTTC. This sequence joins TRBV19 and TRBJ2-1, with no clear D. The DNA end lines up better with TRBJ2-5; the J call may be wrong. This CDR3 is built from 13 residues. Germline V gene data show CDR1 as LNHDA and CDR2 as SQIVND (reference sequence).

This sequence joins TRBV29-1 and TRBJ2-1; 9 positions match TRBD1. The CDR3 is 14 amino acids. Germline V gene lookup returns CDR1 SQVTM and CDR2 ANQGSEA. The V gene end was trimmed by 7 bases and the J gene end by 1 base; junction bases not matched to a gene: 5. CDR3 protein: CSAEGQGSYNEQFF. The DNA for the CDR3 is TGCAGCGCCGAGGGACAGGGTTCCTACAATGAGCAGTTCTTC.

The gene calls are TRBV12-3 or TRBV12-4 and TRBJ1-2, with 9 positions matching TRBD1. The CDR3 covers 14 residues. V trimming: 4 bases; J trimming: 8 bases; junction bases outside the gene matches: 8. This CDR3 reads CASSSLDRGKGYTF. The CDR3 DNA sequence: TGTGCCAGCAGTTCGCTGGACAGGGGAAAAGGCTACACCTTC.

This sequence joins TRBV19 and TRBJ1-2, with D tentatively TRBD1 (6 bases). There are 13 residues in the CDR3. Trimming left V 7 bases short and J 2 bases short, with 11 bases between. Germline V gene data show CDR1 as LNHDA and CDR2 as SQIVND (reference sequence). CDR3 residues: CASNKDRNYGYTF. CDR3 sequence (DNA): TGTGCCAGTAACAAGGACAGAAACTATGGCTACACCTTC.

Here the CDR3 DNA reads TGTGCCAGCAGTACCGGACTAGCGGGGACCTACAATGAGCAGTTCTTC. This encodes CASSTGLAGTYNEQFF. V gene TRBV6-2 or TRBV6-3 combines with J gene TRBJ2-1; the match to TRBD2 covers 12 bases. Germline trimming cut 5 bases from V and 2 bases from J; bases unmatched to any gene: 4. The CDR3 runs to 16 residues. Looked up from germline, CDR1 is MNHEY and CDR2 is SVGEGT.

The J gene is TRBJ2-5, the V gene TRBV15; no definite D call. The CDR3 contains 11 residues. CDR1 LNHNV and CDR2 YYDKDF come from the germline V gene (reference sequence). Trimming shortened V by 5 bases and J by 9 bases, and 10 bases separated the two germline ends. CDR3 residues: CATSEGKAQYF. Written as DNA, the CDR3 is TGTGCCACCAGCGAAGGAAAGGCCCAGTACTTC.

The V call is TRBV27, the J call TRBJ1-2; unclear D gene. This CDR3 contains 14 residues. Trimming left V 2 bases short and J 8 bases short, with 15 bases between. From germline, CDR1 is MNHEY and CDR2 SMNVEV (reference sequence). CDR3 DNA: TGTGCCAGCAGTTTAACTCCGACCCCGGGGGGCTACACCTTC. Protein sequence: CASSLTPTPGGYTF.

V usage is TRBV6-5 and J usage is TRBJ2-7; tentatively, D is TRBD1 (6 bases). The CDR3 runs to 11 residues. V was pared by 7 bases and J by 5 bases, with 9 bases between. Germline CDR1 MNHEY, CDR2 SVGAGI. In DNA form, the CDR3 reads TGTGCCAGCACAACAGGGAACGAGCAGTACTTC. Encoded protein: CASTTGNEQYF.